One and the same sample provided the 4 T cell receptor beta chains below, sequenced in a study of cytomegalovirus exposure and HLA in healthy donors. 60 Vbeta and 13 Jbeta primers were used in PCR. Assay used: immunoSEQ multiplex PCR; TCRdb lists only in-frame clones, some missing. The sample has around 190,000 clones, approximately 80% seen once. Sequencing used PBMCs. Every receptor here comes from a young woman in good health and CMV-seronegative.

The V and J genes are TRBV11-2 and TRBJ1-2; tentatively, D is TRBD1 (5 bases). Germline CDR1 and CDR2: SGHAT and FQNNGV. This CDR3 is built from 14 residues. The ends were cut back, 3 bases at V and 4 bases at J, with 12 bases in the middle. The CDR3 sequence is CASSLTRASYGYTF. The CDR3 DNA reads as TGTGCCAGCAGCTTGACCAGGGCCAGCTATGGCTACACCTTC.

The rearrangement links TRBV11-3 to TRBJ1-1; 8 nucleotides align to TRBD1. The trim removed 4 bases at V and 7 bases at J, leaving 8 bases unmatched. The CDR3 is made up of 14 amino acids. Germline V gene lookup returns CDR1 SGHNT and CDR2 YENEEA. The CDR3 is CASSSGRGQGEAFF. CDR3 nucleotides: TGTGCCAGCAGCTCCGGCAGGGGGCAAGGTGAAGCTTTCTTT.

This clone was seen only a few times. The chain has TRBV4-1 and TRBJ2-7; TRBD1 aligns across 8 bases. V gave up 4 bases and J gave up 1 base; unmatched junction bases: 6. Per the germline V gene, CDR1 is MGHRA and CDR2 is YSYEKL. This CDR3 comprises 15 residues. The CDR3 here is CASSRAGGESYEQYF. As DNA, the CDR3 is TGCGCCAGCAGCCGAGCAGGGGGCGAATCCTACGAGCAGTACTTC.

The chain uses TRBV7-2 and TRBJ1-1, with 8 bases matching TRBD1. CDR1 and CDR2 (germline): SGHTA, FQGNSA. This CDR3 region has 13 residues. V lost 8 bases, J lost 3 bases, and 5 bases stayed unmatched. The CDR3 here is CASGQGGYTEAFF. CDR3 DNA sequence: TGTGCCAGCGGACAGGGAGGGTACACTGAAGCTTTCTTT. Complete variable domain (other parts from reference TRBV7-2 and TRBJ1-1): GAGVSQSPSNKVTEKGKDVELRCDPISGHTALYWYRQSLGQGLEFLIYFQGNSAPDKSGLPSDRFSAERTGGSVSTLTIQRTQQEDSAVYLCASGQGGYTEAFFGQGTRLTVV.